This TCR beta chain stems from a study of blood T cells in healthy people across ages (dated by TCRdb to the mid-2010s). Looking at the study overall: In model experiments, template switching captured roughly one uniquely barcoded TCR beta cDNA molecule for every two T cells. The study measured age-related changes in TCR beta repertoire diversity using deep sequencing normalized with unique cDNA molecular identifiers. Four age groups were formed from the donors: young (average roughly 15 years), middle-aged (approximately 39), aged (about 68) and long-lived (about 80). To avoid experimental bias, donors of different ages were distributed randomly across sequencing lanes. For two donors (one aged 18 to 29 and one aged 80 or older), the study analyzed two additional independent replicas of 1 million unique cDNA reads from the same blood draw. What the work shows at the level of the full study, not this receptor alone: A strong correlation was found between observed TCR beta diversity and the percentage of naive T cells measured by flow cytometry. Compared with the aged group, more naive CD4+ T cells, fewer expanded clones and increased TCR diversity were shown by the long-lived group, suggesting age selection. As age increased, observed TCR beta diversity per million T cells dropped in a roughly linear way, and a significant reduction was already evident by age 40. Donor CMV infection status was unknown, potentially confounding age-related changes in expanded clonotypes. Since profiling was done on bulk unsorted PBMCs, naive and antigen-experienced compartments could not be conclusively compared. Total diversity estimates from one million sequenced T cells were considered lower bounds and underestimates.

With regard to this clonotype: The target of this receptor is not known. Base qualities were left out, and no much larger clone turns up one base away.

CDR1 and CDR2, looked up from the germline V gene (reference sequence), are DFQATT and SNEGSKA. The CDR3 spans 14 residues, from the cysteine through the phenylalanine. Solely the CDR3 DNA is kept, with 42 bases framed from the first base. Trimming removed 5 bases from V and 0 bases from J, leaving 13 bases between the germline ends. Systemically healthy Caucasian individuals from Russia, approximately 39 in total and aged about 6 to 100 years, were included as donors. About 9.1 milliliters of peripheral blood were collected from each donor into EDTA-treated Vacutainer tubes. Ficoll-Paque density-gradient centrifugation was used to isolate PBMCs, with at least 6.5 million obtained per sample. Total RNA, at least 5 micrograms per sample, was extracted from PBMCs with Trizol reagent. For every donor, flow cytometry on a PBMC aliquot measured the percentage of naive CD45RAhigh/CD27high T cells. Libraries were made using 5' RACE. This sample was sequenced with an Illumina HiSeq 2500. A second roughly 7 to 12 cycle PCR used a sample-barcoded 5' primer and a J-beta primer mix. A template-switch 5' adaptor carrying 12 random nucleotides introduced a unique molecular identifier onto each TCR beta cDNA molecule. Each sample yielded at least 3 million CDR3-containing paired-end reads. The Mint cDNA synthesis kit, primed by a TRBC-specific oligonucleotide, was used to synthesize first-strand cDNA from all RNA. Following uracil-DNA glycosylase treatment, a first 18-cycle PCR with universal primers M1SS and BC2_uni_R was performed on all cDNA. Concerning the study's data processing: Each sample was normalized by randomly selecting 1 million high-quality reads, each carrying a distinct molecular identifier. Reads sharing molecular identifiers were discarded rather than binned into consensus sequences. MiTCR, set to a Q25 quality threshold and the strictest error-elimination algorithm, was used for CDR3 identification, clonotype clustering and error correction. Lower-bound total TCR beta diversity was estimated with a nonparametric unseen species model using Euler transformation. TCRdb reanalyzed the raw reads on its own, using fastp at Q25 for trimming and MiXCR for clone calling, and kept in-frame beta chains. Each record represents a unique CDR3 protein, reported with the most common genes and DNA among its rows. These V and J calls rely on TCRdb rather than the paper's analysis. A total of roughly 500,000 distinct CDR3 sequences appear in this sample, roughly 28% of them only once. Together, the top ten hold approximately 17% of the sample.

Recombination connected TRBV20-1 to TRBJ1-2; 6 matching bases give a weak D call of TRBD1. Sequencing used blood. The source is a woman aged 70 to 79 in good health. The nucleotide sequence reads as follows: TGCAGTGCTTTAAATAAGGGGGCTAACTATGGCTACACCTTC. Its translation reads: CSALNKGANYGYTF.